Below are 8 T cell receptor beta chains sequenced from a single sample in a study of CD8+ T cells in alopecia areata. Treatment of the sample: oral pan-JAK inhibitor, 5-10 mg twice daily. Reverse transcribed after extraction, RNA yielded cDNA as the sequencing template. Using immunoSEQ multiplex PCR, the repertoire was profiled, and TCRdb retains in-frame clones only, with some absent. This table holds some 180,000 clones, about 53% found once. Sequenced here: CD8+ T cells sorted from blood, sampled at week 24, from a patient treated with tofacitinib. These receptor sequences come from a human donor with alopecia areata.

This clone was detected a few times. The rearrangement joins TRBV10-3 to TRBJ2-2; D is perhaps TRBD1 (7 bases). V was trimmed by 3 bases and J by 5 bases, leaving 13 bases between them. Germline V gives CDR1 ENHRY, CDR2 SYGVKD. The CDR3 covers 15 residues. CDR3 coding DNA: TGTGCCATCAGTGATGGAGGGGGCCGGACCGGGGAGCTGTTTTTT. Its protein is CAISDGGGRTGELFF.

This sequence joins TRBV4-3 and TRBJ1-1, with D maybe TRBD1 (5 bases). V shed 3 bases and J shed 2 bases, with 13 bases lying between them. The CDR3 has 15 amino acids. CDR1 is LGHNA and CDR2 is YSLEER in the germline V gene. Written as DNA, the CDR3 is TGCGCCAGCAGCCAGGACACTGAGGGAAACACTGAAGCTTTCTTT. This gives the protein CASSQDTEGNTEAFF.

The chain carries TRBV19 and TRBJ2-6; D remains ambiguous. The germline gives CDR1 LNHDA, CDR2 SQIVND (reference sequence). The V gene lost 7 bases and the J gene lost 0 bases, with 1 base spanning the gap. The CDR3 spans 12 residues. The CDR3 DNA reads TGTGCCAGTAACTCTGGGGCCAACGTCCTGACTTTC. It is translated as CASNSGANVLTF.

The DNA for the CDR3 is TGCAGCGTGATGACAGGGTTGGAAGAGACCCAGTACTTC. The encoded protein is CSVMTGLEETQYF. V gene TRBV29-1 combines with J gene TRBJ2-5; TRBD1 agrees at 7 bases. Germline V CDR1 and CDR2: SQVTM, ANQGSEA. The CDR3 length is 13 residues. The trim removed 6 bases at V and 3 bases at J, leaving 7 bases unmatched.

This sequence joins TRBV28 and TRBJ1-2; 9 bases fit TRBD1. Germline CDR1 is MDHEN and CDR2 is SYDVKM. Trimming took 2 bases from V and 4 from J; bases not matched to a gene: 5. The CDR3 runs 15 residues. CDR3 region: CASSLAGQGRYGYTF. The CDR3 nucleotides are TGTGCCAGCAGTTTAGCGGGACAGGGACGCTATGGCTACACCTTC.

This chain joins TRBV5-6 and TRBJ2-7; 9 nucleotides line up with TRBD2. Germline values: CDR1 SGHDT, CDR2 YYEEEE. This CDR3 has 15 residues. V was clipped by 6 bases and J by 4 bases; unmatched bases: 11. The CDR3 region has the DNA TGTGCCAGCACCTCAGGGGGGACTAGCTTTTACGAGCAGTACTTC. The encoded protein is CASTSGGTSFYEQYF.

This sequence joins TRBV7-9 and TRBJ1-6; D uncertain. The CDR3 is 12 residues long. V gave up 5 bases and J gave up 12 bases, with 11 bases separating them. The germline CDR1 and CDR2 sequences are SEHNR and FQNEAQ (reference sequence). Here the CDR3 reads CASSHGEGPLHF. The CDR3, as DNA: TGTGCCAGCAGCCACGGAGAAGGACCCCTCCACTTT.

About this clone: Different DNA sequences within this sample yield the same CDR3. This chain links TRBV4-3 with TRBJ1-1; D gene unclear. The V gene lost 0 bases and the J gene lost 1 base, with 3 bases spanning the gap. The length of the CDR3 is 13 residues. Germline values: CDR1 LGHNA, CDR2 YSLEER. The CDR3 region is CASSQDGNTEAFF. CDR3 bases: TGCGCCAGCAGCCAAGACGGGAACACTGAAGCTTTCTTT.